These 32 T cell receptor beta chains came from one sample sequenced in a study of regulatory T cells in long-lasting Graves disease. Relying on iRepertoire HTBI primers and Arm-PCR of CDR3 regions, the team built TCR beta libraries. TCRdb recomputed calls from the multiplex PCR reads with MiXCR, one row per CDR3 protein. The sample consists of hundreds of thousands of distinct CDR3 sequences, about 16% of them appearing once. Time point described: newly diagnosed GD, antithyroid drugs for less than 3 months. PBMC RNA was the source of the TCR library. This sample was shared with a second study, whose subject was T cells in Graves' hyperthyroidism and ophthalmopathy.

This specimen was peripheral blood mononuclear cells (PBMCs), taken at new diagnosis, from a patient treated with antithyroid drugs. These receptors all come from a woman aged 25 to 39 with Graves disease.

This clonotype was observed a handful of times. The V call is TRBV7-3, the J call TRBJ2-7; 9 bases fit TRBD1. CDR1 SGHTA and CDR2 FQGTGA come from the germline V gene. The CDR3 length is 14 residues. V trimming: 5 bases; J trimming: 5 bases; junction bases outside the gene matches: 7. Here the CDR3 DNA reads TGTGCCAGCAGCCCGGGACAGGGTATAAACGAGCAGTACTTC. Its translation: CASSPGQGINEQYF.

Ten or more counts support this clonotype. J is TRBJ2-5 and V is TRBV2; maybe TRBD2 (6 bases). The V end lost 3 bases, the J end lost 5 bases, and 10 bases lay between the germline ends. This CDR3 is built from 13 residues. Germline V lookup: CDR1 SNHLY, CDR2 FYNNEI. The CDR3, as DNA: TGTGCCAGCAGTGATCGGGGGTTTGAGACCCAGTACTTC. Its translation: CASSDRGFETQYF.

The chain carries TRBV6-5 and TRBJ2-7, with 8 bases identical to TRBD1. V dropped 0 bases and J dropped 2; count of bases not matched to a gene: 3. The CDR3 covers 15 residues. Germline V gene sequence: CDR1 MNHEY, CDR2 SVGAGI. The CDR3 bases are TGTGCCAGCAGTTACTCGGACAGGGTTGCCTACGAGCAGTACTTC. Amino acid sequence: CASSYSDRVAYEQYF.

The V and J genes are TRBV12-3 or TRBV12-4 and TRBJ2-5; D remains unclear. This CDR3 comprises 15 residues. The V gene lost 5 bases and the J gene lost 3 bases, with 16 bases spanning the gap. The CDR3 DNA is TGTGCCAGCAGTCCTAACAATAGGTGGGAAGAGACCCAGTACTTC. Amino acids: CASSPNNRWEETQYF.

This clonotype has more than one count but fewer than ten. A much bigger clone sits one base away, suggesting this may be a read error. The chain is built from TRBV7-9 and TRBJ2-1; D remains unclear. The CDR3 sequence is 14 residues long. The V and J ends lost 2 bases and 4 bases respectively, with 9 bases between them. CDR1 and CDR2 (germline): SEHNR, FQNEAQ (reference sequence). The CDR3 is CASSLYGEYNEQFF. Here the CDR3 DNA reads TGTGCCAGCAGCTTATATGGCGAGTACAATGAGCAGTTCTTC. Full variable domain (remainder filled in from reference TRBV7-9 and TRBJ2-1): DTGVSQNPRHKITKRGQNVTFRCDPISEHNRLYWYRQTLGQGPEFLTYFQNEAQLEKSRLLSDRFSAERPKGSFSTLEIQRTEQGDSAMYLCASSLYGEYNEQFFGPGTRLTVL.

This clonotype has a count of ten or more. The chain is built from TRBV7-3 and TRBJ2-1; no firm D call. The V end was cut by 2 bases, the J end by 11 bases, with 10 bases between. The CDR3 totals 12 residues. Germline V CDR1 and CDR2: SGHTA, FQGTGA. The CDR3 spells CASSLPPGKQFF. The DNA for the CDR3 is TGTGCCAGCAGCTTACCCCCCGGCAAGCAGTTCTTC.

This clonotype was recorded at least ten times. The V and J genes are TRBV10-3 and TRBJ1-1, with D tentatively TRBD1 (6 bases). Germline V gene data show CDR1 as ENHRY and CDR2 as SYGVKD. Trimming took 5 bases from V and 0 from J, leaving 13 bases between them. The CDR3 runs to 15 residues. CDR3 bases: TGTGCCATCAGTCCTGAACAGGGTCTGAACACTGAAGCTTTCTTT. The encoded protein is CAISPEQGLNTEAFF.

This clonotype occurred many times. The CDR3 reads CASSRETLEQFF. The CDR3 DNA follows: TGTGCCAGCTCCAGGGAGACCCTTGAGCAGTTCTTC. The chain combines TRBV9 with TRBJ2-1, with D possibly being TRBD1 or TRBD2 (5 bases each). Germline loops: CDR1 SGDLS, CDR2 YYNGEE. V lost 7 bases to trimming and J lost 9 bases, with 14 bases between them. The CDR3 sequence is 12 residues long.

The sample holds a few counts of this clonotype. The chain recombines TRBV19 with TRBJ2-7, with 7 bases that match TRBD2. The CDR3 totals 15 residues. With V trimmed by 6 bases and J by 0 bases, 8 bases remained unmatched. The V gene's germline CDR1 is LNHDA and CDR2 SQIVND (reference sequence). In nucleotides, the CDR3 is TGTGCCAGTAGACCGAGCGGGACCGCCTCCTACGAGCAGTACTTC. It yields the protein CASRPSGTASYEQYF. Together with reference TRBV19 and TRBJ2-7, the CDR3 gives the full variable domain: DGGITQSPKYLFRKEGQNVTLSCEQNLNHDAMYWYRQDPGQGLRLIYYSQIVNDFQKGDIAEGYSVSREKKESFPLTVTSAQKNPTAFYLCASRPSGTASYEQYFGPGTRLTVT.

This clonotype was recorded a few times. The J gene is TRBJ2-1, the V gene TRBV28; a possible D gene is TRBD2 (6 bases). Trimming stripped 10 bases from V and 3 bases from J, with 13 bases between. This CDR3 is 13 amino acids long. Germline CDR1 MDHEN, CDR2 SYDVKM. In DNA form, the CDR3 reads TGTGCCACCCTACCGGGACTCTACAATGAGCAGTTCTTC. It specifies CATLPGLYNEQFF.

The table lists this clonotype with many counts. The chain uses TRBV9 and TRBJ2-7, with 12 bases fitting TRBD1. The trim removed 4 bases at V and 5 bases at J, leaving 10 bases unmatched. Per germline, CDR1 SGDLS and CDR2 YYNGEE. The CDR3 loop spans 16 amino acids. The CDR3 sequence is CASSPHGTGGQDEQYF. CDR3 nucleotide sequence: TGTGCCAGCAGCCCCCACGGGACAGGGGGCCAGGACGAGCAGTACTTC.

The DNA of the CDR3 is TGTGCCAGCAGCGGAGCGGCATCACCCAATGAGCAGTTCTTC. Protein sequence: CASSGAASPNEQFF. This chain joins TRBV7-9 and TRBJ2-1, with D tentatively TRBD2 (5 bases). The ends were cut back, 5 bases at V and 6 bases at J, with 14 bases in the middle. This CDR3 is 14 amino acids long. Germline V gives CDR1 SEHNR, CDR2 FQNEAQ (reference sequence).

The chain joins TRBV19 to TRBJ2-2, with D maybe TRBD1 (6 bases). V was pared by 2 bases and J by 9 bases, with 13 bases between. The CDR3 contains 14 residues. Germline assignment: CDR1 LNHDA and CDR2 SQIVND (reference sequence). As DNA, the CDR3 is TGTGCCAGTAGTATAATACAGGGTGCCAGGGAGCTGTTTTTT. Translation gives CASSIIQGARELFF.

CDR3: CASSQDYGRRGDTQYF. In DNA form, the CDR3 reads TGTGCCAGCAGCCAAGATTACGGGAGGCGGGGAGATACGCAGTATTTT. The chain couples TRBV3-1 to TRBJ2-3; 7 bases are shared with TRBD2. Germline CDR1 is LGHDT and CDR2 is YNNKEL (reference sequence). V was clipped by 0 bases and J by 5 bases; unmatched bases: 8. The CDR3 covers 16 residues.

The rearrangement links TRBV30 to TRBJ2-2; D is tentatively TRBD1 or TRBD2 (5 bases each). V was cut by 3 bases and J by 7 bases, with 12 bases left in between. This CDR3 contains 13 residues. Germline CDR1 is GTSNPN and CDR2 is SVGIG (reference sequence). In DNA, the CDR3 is TGTGCCTGGAGGGACAATAGCGTCGGGGAGCTGTTTTTT. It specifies CAWRDNSVGELFF. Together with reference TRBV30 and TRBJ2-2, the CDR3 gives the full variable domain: SQTIHQWPATLVQPVGSPLSLECTVEGTSNPNLYWYRQAAGRGLQLLFYSVGIGQISSEVPQNLSASRPQDRQFILSSKKLLLSDSGFYLCAWRDNSVGELFFGEGSRLTVL.

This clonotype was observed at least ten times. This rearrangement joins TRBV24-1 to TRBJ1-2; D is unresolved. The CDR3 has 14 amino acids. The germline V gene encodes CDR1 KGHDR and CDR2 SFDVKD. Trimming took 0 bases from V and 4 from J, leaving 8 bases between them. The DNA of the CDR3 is TGTGCCACCAGTGATTTGGCAGGCCTCTATGGCTACACCTTC. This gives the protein CATSDLAGLYGYTF.

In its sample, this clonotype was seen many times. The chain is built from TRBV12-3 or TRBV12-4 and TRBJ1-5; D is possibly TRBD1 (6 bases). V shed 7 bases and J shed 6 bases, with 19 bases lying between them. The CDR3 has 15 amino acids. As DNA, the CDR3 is TGTGCCAGCATCCCCGCCTGGGGGGCCACTCAGCCCCAGCATTTT. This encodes CASIPAWGATQPQHF.

The CDR3 bases are TGCGCCAGCAGCTTGGTTGATTACAGGGATGAGCAGTTCTTC. Protein: CASSLVDYRDEQFF. The chain joins TRBV5-1 to TRBJ2-1; the D gene is possibly TRBD1 (6 bases). In germline, CDR1 is SGHRS, CDR2 YFSETQ. V gave up 0 bases and J gave up 8 bases, with 12 bases separating them. The CDR3 covers 14 residues.

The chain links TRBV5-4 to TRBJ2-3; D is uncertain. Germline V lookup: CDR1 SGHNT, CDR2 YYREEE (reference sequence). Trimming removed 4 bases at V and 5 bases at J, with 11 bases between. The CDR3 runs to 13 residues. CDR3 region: CASSPGEEDTQYF. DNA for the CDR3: TGTGCCAGCAGCCCAGGCGAAGAAGATACGCAGTATTTT.

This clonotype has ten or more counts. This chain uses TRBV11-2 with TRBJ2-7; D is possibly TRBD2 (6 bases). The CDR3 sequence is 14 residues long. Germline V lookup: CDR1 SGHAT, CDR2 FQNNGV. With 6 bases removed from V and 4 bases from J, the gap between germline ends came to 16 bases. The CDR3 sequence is CASSRTGRLYEQYF. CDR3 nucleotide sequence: TGTGCCAGCAGTCGCACCGGGAGATTATACGAGCAGTACTTC. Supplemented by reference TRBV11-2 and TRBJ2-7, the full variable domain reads EAGVAQSPRYKIIEKRQSVAFWCNPISGHATLYWYQQILGQGPKLLIQFQNNGVVDDSQLPKDRFSAERLKGVDSTLKIQPAKLEDSAVYLCASSRTGRLYEQYFGPGTRLTVT.

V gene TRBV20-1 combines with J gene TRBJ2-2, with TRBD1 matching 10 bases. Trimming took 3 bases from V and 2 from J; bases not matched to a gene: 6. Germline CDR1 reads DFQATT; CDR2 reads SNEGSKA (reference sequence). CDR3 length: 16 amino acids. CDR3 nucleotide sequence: TGCAGTGCTAGGACCCGGACAGGGGGAAACACCGGGGAGCTGTTTTTT. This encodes CSARTRTGGNTGELFF.

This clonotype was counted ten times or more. This chain's CDR3 is CASSLNGGAGKDYGYTF. For the CDR3, the DNA is TGCGCCAGCAGCTTGAACGGAGGCGCAGGGAAAGACTATGGCTACACCTTC. This sequence joins TRBV5-1 and TRBJ1-2; a possible D gene is TRBD1 (5 bases). The CDR3 consists of 17 residues. V gave up 1 base and J gave up 3 bases, with 19 bases separating them. The germline CDR1 and CDR2 sequences are SGHRS and YFSETQ.

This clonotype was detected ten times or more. The CDR3 loop reads CASSHSTAGEQFF. CDR3 in DNA: TGTGCCAGCAGCCATTCTACCGCAGGTGAGCAGTTCTTC. The J gene is TRBJ2-1, the V gene TRBV11-2; no firm D call. Germline V gene data show CDR1 as SGHAT and CDR2 as FQNNGV. V shed 5 bases and J shed 9 bases, with 14 bases lying between them. The CDR3 has 13 amino acids.

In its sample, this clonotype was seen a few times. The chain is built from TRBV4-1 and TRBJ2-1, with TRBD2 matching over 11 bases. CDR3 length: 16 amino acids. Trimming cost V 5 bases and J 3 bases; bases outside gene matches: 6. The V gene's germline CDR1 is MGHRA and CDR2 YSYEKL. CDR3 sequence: CASSYSGLAGYNEQFF. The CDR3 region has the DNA TGCGCCAGCAGCTACTCTGGACTAGCGGGCTACAATGAGCAGTTCTTC.

The CDR3 loop is CASSFPSFRTSGRVSYEQYF. The CDR3 nucleotides read TGTGCCAGCAGCTTTCCGAGCTTCAGGACTAGCGGGAGGGTATCCTACGAGCAGTACTTC. The genes are TRBV11-2 and TRBJ2-7; 15 bases are a match to TRBD2. The V and J ends lost 3 bases and 1 base, in that order; junction bases with no gene match: 13. This CDR3 region has 20 residues. Germline V gives CDR1 SGHAT, CDR2 FQNNGV. Full variable domain (missing parts from reference TRBV11-2 and TRBJ2-7): EAGVAQSPRYKIIEKRQSVAFWCNPISGHATLYWYQQILGQGPKLLIQFQNNGVVDDSQLPKDRFSAERLKGVDSTLKIQPAKLEDSAVYLCASSFPSFRTSGRVSYEQYFGPGTRLTVT.

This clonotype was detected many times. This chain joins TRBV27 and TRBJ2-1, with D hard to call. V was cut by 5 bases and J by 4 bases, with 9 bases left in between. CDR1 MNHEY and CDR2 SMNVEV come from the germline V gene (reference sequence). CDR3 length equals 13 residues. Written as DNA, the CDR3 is TGTGCCAGCAGTCGGTTGGAGTACAATGAGCAGTTCTTC. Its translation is CASSRLEYNEQFF.

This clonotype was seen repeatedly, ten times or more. The CDR3 nucleotides are TGTGCCAGTAGTATAGGAACGGTTACGACGGCTTTCTTT. Translating gives CASSIGTVTTAFF. The chain carries TRBV19 and TRBJ1-1; D uncertain. This CDR3 has 13 amino acids. Germline-derived CDR1 and CDR2 are LNHDA and SQIVND (reference sequence). The ends were cut back, 1 base at V and 11 bases at J, with 14 bases in the middle.

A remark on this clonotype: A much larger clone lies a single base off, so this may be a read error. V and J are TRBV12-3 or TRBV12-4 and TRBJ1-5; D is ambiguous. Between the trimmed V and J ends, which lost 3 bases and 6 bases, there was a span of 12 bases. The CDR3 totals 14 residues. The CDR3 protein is CASSFTETSQPQHF. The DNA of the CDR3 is TGTGCCAGCAGTTTTACAGAAACTAGTCAGCCCCAGCATTTT.

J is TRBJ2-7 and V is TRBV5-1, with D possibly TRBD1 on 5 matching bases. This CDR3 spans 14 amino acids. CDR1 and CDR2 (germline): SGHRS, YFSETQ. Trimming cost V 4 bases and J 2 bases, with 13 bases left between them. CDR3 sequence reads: CASSASGPPYEQYF. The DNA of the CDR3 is TGCGCCAGCAGCGCCTCAGGGCCCCCCTACGAGCAGTACTTC.

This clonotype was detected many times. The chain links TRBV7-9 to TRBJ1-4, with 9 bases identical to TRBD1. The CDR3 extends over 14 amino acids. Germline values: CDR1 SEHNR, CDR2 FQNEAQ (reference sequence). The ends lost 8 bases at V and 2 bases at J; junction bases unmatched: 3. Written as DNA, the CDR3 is TGTGCCAGCGGAGACAGGGGGACTAATGAAAAACTGTTTTTT. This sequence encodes CASGDRGTNEKLFF.

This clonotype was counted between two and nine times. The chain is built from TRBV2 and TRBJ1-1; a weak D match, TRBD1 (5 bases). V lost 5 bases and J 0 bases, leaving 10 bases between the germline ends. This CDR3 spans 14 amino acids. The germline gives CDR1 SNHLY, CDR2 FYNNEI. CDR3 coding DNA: TGTGCCAGCAGTTACAGGACTATGAACACTGAAGCTTTCTTT. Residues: CASSYRTMNTEAFF.

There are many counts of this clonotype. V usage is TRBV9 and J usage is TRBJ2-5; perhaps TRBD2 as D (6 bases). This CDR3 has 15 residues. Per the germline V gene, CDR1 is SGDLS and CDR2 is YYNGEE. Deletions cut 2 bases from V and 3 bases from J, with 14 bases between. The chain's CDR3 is CASSVSGLGEETQYF. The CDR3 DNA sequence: TGTGCCAGCAGCGTCAGCGGGCTAGGGGAAGAGACCCAGTACTTC. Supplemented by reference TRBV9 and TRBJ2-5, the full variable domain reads DSGVTQTPKHLITATGQRVTLRCSPRSGDLSVYWYQQSLDQGLQFLIQYYNGEERAKGNILERFSAQQFPDLHSELNLSSLELGDSALYFCASSVSGLGEETQYFGPGTRLLVL.